These 9 T cell receptor beta chains came from one sample sequenced in a study of CD8+ T cells in alopecia areata. RNA was extracted and reverse transcribed into cDNA as the sequencing template. Only in-frame clones appear in the TCRdb table, and some are missing; sequencing was by immunoSEQ multiplex PCR. The profile shows around 150,000 clones, 55% to 75% of them singletons. As for treatment: oral pan-JAK inhibitor, 5-10 mg twice daily. Source: CD4+ T cells sorted from blood, taken at week 4, from a patient treated with tofacitinib. The receptors come from a human donor with alopecia areata.

The V gene is TRBV2, the J gene TRBJ1-2; D possibly corresponds to TRBD1 (5 bases). From germline, CDR1 is SNHLY and CDR2 FYNNEI. V lost 7 bases and J lost 5, with 14 bases in between. The CDR3 totals 13 residues. CDR3 in DNA: TGTGCCAGCAACCTCAGGGTCCCTTATGGCTACACCTTC. It yields the protein CASNLRVPYGYTF.

This clone appeared a few times. J is TRBJ2-1 and V is TRBV29-1; possibly TRBD1 for D (6 bases). Germline CDR1 is SQVTM and CDR2 is ANQGSEA. Between the trimmed V and J ends, which lost 4 bases and 4 bases, there was a span of 14 bases. This CDR3 is built from 14 residues. The CDR3 sequence is CSVGPSTGYNEQFF. CDR3 sequence (DNA): TGCAGCGTTGGCCCCTCCACAGGGTACAATGAGCAGTTCTTC.

This rearrangement joins TRBV12-5 to TRBJ1-5; D remains unclear. The CDR3 has 13 amino acids. Trimming pared 7 bases from V and 4 bases from J, leaving 11 bases between. Germline assignment: CDR1 LGHNT and CDR2 FRNRAP. The CDR3 bases are TGTGCTAGTGCCGGAGACGGGAATCAGCCCCAGCATTTT. Residues: CASAGDGNQPQHF.

V usage is TRBV29-1 and J usage is TRBJ2-5; D not certain. Germline V gives CDR1 SQVTM, CDR2 ANQGSEA. The CDR3 runs 11 residues. V lost 8 bases, J lost 5 bases, and 12 bases lay in between. CDR3 DNA sequence: TGCAGCACCCGTGAAGGGGAGACCCAGTACTTC. Its protein product is CSTREGETQYF. Based on the CDR3 plus reference TRBV29-1 and TRBJ2-5, the full variable domain is SAVISQKPSRDICQRGTSLTIQCQVDSQVTMMFWYRQQPGQSLTLIATANQGSEATYESGFVIDKFPISRPNLTFSTLTVSNMSPEDSSIYLCSTREGETQYFGPGTRLLVL.

The gene calls are TRBV25-1 and TRBJ2-7, with D hard to call. This CDR3 region has 11 residues. Germline loops: CDR1 MGHDK, CDR2 SYGVNS. V was shortened by 4 bases and J by 3 bases, with 4 bases between the two germline ends. The CDR3 nucleotides are TGTGCCAGCAGTGCAGTCTACGAGCAGTACTTC. Its protein is CASSAVYEQYF.

This clone was counted a few times. V is TRBV19 and J is TRBJ1-2; TRBD1 aligns across 10 bases. Germline CDR1 reads LNHDA; CDR2 reads SQIVND (reference sequence). The CDR3 runs 17 residues. Germline trimming cut 4 bases from V and 8 bases from J; bases unmatched to any gene: 16. The CDR3 sequence: CASSTRTGGKPTNGYTF. CDR3 sequence (DNA): TGTGCCAGTAGTACCAGGACAGGGGGGAAGCCAACTAACGGCTACACCTTC.

This sequence joins TRBV29-1 and TRBJ2-7, with 8 bases aligning to TRBD2. V lost 6 bases, J lost 1 base, and 5 bases stayed unmatched. Per the germline V gene, CDR1 is SQVTM and CDR2 is ANQGSEA. The CDR3 has 13 amino acids. The CDR3 region is CSVGLAPSYEQYF. In nucleotides, the CDR3 is TGCAGCGTAGGACTAGCCCCATCCTACGAGCAGTACTTC.

The V call is TRBV29-1, the J call TRBJ1-1; a possible D gene is TRBD1 (6 bases). Per germline, CDR1 SQVTM and CDR2 ANQGSEA. V shed 6 bases and J shed 1 base, with 12 bases lying between them. This CDR3 has 13 amino acids. The CDR3 spells CSVFMTGNTEAFF. The DNA of the CDR3 is TGCAGCGTCTTTATGACAGGGAACACTGAAGCTTTCTTT.

The rearrangement uses TRBV29-1 and TRBJ2-5; perhaps TRBD2 as D (6 bases). The germline CDR1 and CDR2 sequences are SQVTM and ANQGSEA. Trimming removed 4 bases from V and 4 bases from J, with 10 bases in between. The CDR3 is 12 residues long. CDR3 loop: CSVVEGLETQYF. As DNA, the CDR3 is TGCAGCGTTGTCGAGGGACTAGAGACCCAGTACTTC.